The 18 T cell receptor beta chains reported below all come from one sample, sequenced in a study of shared clonotypes between healthy human individuals. Clones were read by immunoSEQ multiplex PCR, and TCRdb kept only the in-frame ones, dropping some. The sample has about 1.1 million clones, about 84% seen once. Sequences were obtained from memory CD4+ T cells from PBMCs. Subset in this sample: CD45RA-negative fraction. The receptors stem from a man between 18 and 35 years old in good health. Some clones in this sample may be carry-over from other donors' samples.

This clone has only one observation. V usage is TRBV7-3 and J usage is TRBJ2-2; 9 positions agree with TRBD2. Losses at the gene ends were 3 bases for V and 2 bases for J; bases not matched to a gene: 4. Germline loops: CDR1 SGHTA, CDR2 FQGTGA. The CDR3 extends over 16 amino acids. The CDR3 loop reads CASSFTSGHNTGELFF. The CDR3 DNA reads TGTGCCAGCAGCTTCACTAGCGGGCATAACACCGGGGAGCTGTTTTTT.

This clone was picked up a small number of times. The V call is TRBV7-9, the J call TRBJ1-5, with TRBD1 identical over 7 bases. The CDR3 runs to 15 residues. Germline V gene sequence: CDR1 SEHNR, CDR2 FQNEAQ (reference sequence). Trimming took 5 bases from V and 4 from J; bases not matched to a gene: 8. CDR3 sequence: CASSQGGDSNQPQHF. CDR3 coding DNA: TGTGCCAGCAGCCAGGGAGGGGACAGTAATCAGCCCCAGCATTTT.

This clone was found many times. The chain has TRBV10-2 and TRBJ2-1; D gene unclear. The CDR3 contains 11 residues. The V and J ends lost 4 bases and 8 bases respectively, with 6 bases between them. Germline V gives CDR1 WSHSY, CDR2 SAAADI. This CDR3 is CASSGIDEQFF. The DNA for the CDR3 is TGCGCCAGCAGTGGTATCGATGAGCAGTTCTTC.

The rearrangement links TRBV5-5 to TRBJ2-5, with 7 bases lining up with TRBD2. The length of the CDR3 is 15 residues. CDR1 SGHKS and CDR2 YYEKEE come from the germline V gene (reference sequence). Trimming took 0 bases from V and 2 from J; bases not matched to a gene: 4. The CDR3 DNA is TGTGCCAGCAGCTTGGTCGCGGGAGCACAAGAGACCCAGTACTTC. Encoded protein: CASSLVAGAQETQYF. The full variable domain, in which reference TRBV5-5 and TRBJ2-5 provide the parts outside the CDR3, is DAGVTQSPTHLIKTRGQQVTLRCSPISGHKSVSWYQQVLGQGPQFIFQYYEKEERGRGNFPDRFSARQFPNYSSELNVNALLLGDSALYLCASSLVAGAQETQYFGPGTRLLVL.

This chain uses TRBV29-1 with TRBJ2-1; D might be TRBD2 (6 bases). CDR3 length: 12 amino acids. Trimming left V 7 bases short and J 4 bases short, with 11 bases between. Germline lookup yields CDR1 SQVTM and CDR2 ANQGSEA. As DNA, the CDR3 is TGCAGCGGGAGGGTTATGTACAATGAGCAGTTCTTC. This translates into CSGRVMYNEQFF.

The chain uses TRBV5-4 and TRBJ2-7; 8 bases are a match to TRBD2. This CDR3 is built from 14 residues. Germline V gene lookup returns CDR1 SGHNT and CDR2 YYREEE (reference sequence). The J segment lost 6 bases and the V segment lost 0 bases, leaving 5 bases of the junction unmatched. The CDR3, as DNA: TGTGCCAGCAGCTTGGCAGCGGGAGTCAGCGAGCAGTACTTC. This gives the protein CASSLAAGVSEQYF.

The chain carries TRBV28 and TRBJ1-2; D is unclear. Per the germline V gene, CDR1 is MDHEN and CDR2 is SYDVKM. V was clipped by 2 bases and J by 2 bases, with 9 bases between them. This CDR3 has 14 amino acids. In DNA form, the CDR3 reads TGTGCCAGCAGTTTACGTCAAGCAAACTATGGCTACACCTTC. Translated: CASSLRQANYGYTF.

The rearrangement joins TRBV29-1 to TRBJ2-2, with 7 bases matching TRBD1. In germline, CDR1 is SQVTM, CDR2 ANQGSEA. The V segment lost 5 bases and the J segment 5 bases; nucleotides outside the gene matches: 5. This CDR3 comprises 13 residues. The CDR3 coding sequence is TGCAGCGTTCGGTCAGGGGGTACCGGGGAGCTGTTTTTT. It codes for CSVRSGGTGELFF.

The rearrangement uses TRBV7-2 and TRBJ1-2; D is unclear. There are 14 residues in the CDR3. V was cut by 2 bases and J by 0 bases, with 7 bases left in between. Germline V gene data show CDR1 as SGHTA and CDR2 as FQGNSA. CDR3 nucleotides: TGTGCCAGCAGCTTAAGTATAGCTAACTATGGCTACACCTTC. Translation: CASSLSIANYGYTF. The full variable domain, rest sourced from reference TRBV7-2 and TRBJ1-2, is GAGVSQSPSNKVTEKGKDVELRCDPISGHTALYWYRQSLGQGLEFLIYFQGNSAPDKSGLPSDRFSAERTGGSVSTLTIQRTQQEDSAVYLCASSLSIANYGYTFGSGTRLTVV.

The rearrangement joins TRBV9 to TRBJ1-3, with D maybe TRBD1 (6 bases). The CDR3 sequence is 15 residues long. CDR1 and CDR2 (germline): SGDLS, YYNGEE. V lost 3 bases, J lost 2 bases, and 12 bases lay in between. In nucleotides, the CDR3 is TGTGCCAGCAGCGGAACAGGGATAGCTGGAAACACCATATATTTT. Translating gives CASSGTGIAGNTIYF.

As for this clone: Other DNA sequences in the sample encode the same CDR3. The chain carries TRBV18 and TRBJ1-4; D gene uncertain. The CDR3 contains 14 residues. Germline assignment: CDR1 KGHSH and CDR2 LQKENI. Between the trimmed V and J ends, which lost 6 bases and 6 bases, there was a span of 14 bases. Here the CDR3 reads CASSPAAGDEKLFF. CDR3 DNA: TGTGCCAGCTCGCCCGCGGCCGGGGATGAAAAACTGTTTTTT.

J is TRBJ1-2 and V is TRBV14; D is unclear. The germline gives CDR1 SGHDN, CDR2 FVKESK. CDR3 size: 15 residues. V shed 8 bases and J shed 0 bases, with 16 bases lying between them. The CDR3 spells CASLGYTDANYGYTF. The DNA for the CDR3 is TGTGCCAGCCTAGGGTACACGGACGCTAACTATGGCTACACCTTC.

This clone was counted once. The V call is TRBV7-8, the J call TRBJ2-3; D possibly corresponds to TRBD2 (5 bases). Trimming took 2 bases from V and 0 from J, leaving 12 bases between them. CDR1 and CDR2 (germline): SGHVS, FQNEAQ. The CDR3 consists of 16 residues. The CDR3 DNA reads as TGTGCCAGCAGCTTACGACGGACTCCTAGCACAGATACGCAGTATTTT. Amino acid sequence: CASSLRRTPSTDTQYF.

This clone was seen once. The chain uses TRBV18 and TRBJ1-2, with D unclear. CDR3 size: 15 residues. Trimming took 3 bases from V and 0 from J, leaving 11 bases between them. Germline values: CDR1 KGHSH, CDR2 LQKENI. DNA of the CDR3: TGTGCCAGCTCACCCGACGGGGAAGCTAACTATGGCTACACCTTC. This encodes CASSPDGEANYGYTF.

The rearrangement uses TRBV5-1 and TRBJ2-3, with D possibly TRBD2 on 5 matching bases. The CDR3 runs 14 residues. The germline gives CDR1 SGHRS, CDR2 YFSETQ. The V end lost 3 bases, the J end lost 4 bases, and 12 bases lay between the germline ends. Here the CDR3 reads CASSSLTGSDTQYF. For the CDR3, the DNA is TGCGCCAGCAGCTCGCTGACGGGGTCAGATACGCAGTATTTT. The whole variable domain, filled in from reference TRBV5-1 and TRBJ2-3, reads KAGVTQTPRYLIKTRGQQVTLSCSPISGHRSVSWYQQTPGQGLQFLFEYFSETQRNKGNFPGRFSGRQFSNSRSEMNVSTLELGDSALYLCASSSLTGSDTQYFGPGTRLTVL.

The chain recombines TRBV27 with TRBJ2-7; D is ambiguous. The CDR3 totals 11 residues. Trimming removed 6 bases at V and 8 bases at J, with 11 bases between. Germline CDR1 MNHEY, CDR2 SMNVEV (reference sequence). The CDR3 protein is CASRGSGQQYF. CDR3 sequence (DNA): TGTGCCAGCAGGGGGTCGGGCCAGCAGTACTTC.

This sequence joins TRBV7-9 and TRBJ1-2, with TRBD1 identical over 7 bases. Germline CDR1 is SEHNR and CDR2 is FQNEAQ (reference sequence). The CDR3 totals 14 residues. With V trimmed by 2 bases and J by 8 bases, 8 bases remained unmatched. The CDR3 nucleotides are TGTGCCAGCAGCTTAATACAGGGGTTTTTGGGCTACACCTTC. Amino acids: CASSLIQGFLGYTF.

The rearrangement joins TRBV28 to TRBJ1-1; D unclear. The germline V and J ends were trimmed by 6 bases and 3 bases, with 14 bases remaining between them. The CDR3 runs to 14 residues. Per germline, CDR1 MDHEN and CDR2 SYDVKM. The CDR3 is CASSLLLPHTEAFF. In DNA form, the CDR3 reads TGTGCCAGCAGCCTTCTCCTGCCCCACACTGAAGCTTTCTTT.